Sequencing of this TCR beta chain was carried out in a study of shared clonotypes between healthy human individuals. The V and J ends lost 5 bases and 6 bases respectively, with 7 bases between them. This CDR3 region has 11 residues. The germline V gene encodes CDR1 SQVTM and CDR2 ANQGSEA. The method was immunoSEQ multiplex PCR; TCRdb's version includes in-frame clones alone and lacks a portion of them. The sample carries about 710,000 clones, roughly 73% recorded once. The chain uses TRBV29-1 and TRBJ2-2; D is unresolved. This receptor was obtained from a woman in her 30s in good health. The sample comprised memory CD4+ T cells sorted from blood. Subset in this sample: CD45RA-negative fraction. The CDR3 coding sequence is TGCAGCGTTTCCACTTCCGGGGAGCTGTTTTTT. Its translation is CSVSTSGELFF.